These T cell receptor beta chains were read from a single sample in a study of blood T cell repertoires in COVID-19. Libraries were prepared by immunoSEQ multiplex PCR; TCRdb keeps only in-frame clonotypes and omits some of them. The sample shows some 43,000 clones, around 90% of them seen only once. Input material: peripheral blood. Every receptor here comes from a man aged 60 to 75 with active COVID-19. The CDR3 runs from the conserved cysteine through the conserved F or W. D genes are given only for firm matches. Size is omitted from some rows. Given values are once, few, many or a class for expanded clones.

CDR3 length | J gene | D gene | clone size | V gene | CDR3 DNA | CDR3 protein
17 | TRBJ2-4 | TRBD2 | NA | TRBV7-9 | TGTGCCAGCAGCTTAGAAGCTGGACTAGCGGGAGGCAACATTCAGTACTTC | CASSLEAGLAGGNIQYF
14 | TRBJ2-7 | TRBD1 | NA | TRBV27 | TGTGCCAGCAGCTACCGGGACAGCGGCTACGAGCAGTACTTC | CASSYRDSGYEQYF
15 | TRBJ1-4 | TRBD1 | NA | TRBV4-1 | TGCGCCAGCAGCCAAGATAAGGGGGCGAATGAAAAACTGTTTTTT | CASSQDKGANEKLFF
15 | TRBJ2-1 | TRBD1 | NA | TRBV3-1/TRBV3-2 | TGTGCCAGCAGCTATTACAGGGGACCCTACAATGAGCAGTTCTTC | CASSYYRGPYNEQFF
14 | TRBJ2-7 | NA | NA | TRBV7-9 | TGTGCCAGCAGTATAACGGGGGTTTCCTACGAGCAGTACTTC | CASSITGVSYEQYF
15 | TRBJ2-7 | TRBD1 | NA | TRBV5-6 | TGTGCCAGCAGCCCGCCGGGACAGGGTTCGAACGAGCAGTACTTC | CASSPPGQGSNEQYF
17 | TRBJ1-5 | NA | NA | TRBV21-1 | TGTGCCAGCAGCGCCCGGACAGGGGGGCATAGCAATCAGCCCCAGCATTTT | CASSARTGGHSNQPQHF
14 | TRBJ2-3 | TRBD2 | NA | TRBV18 | TGTGCCAGCTCGATTAGCGGGAGCACAGATACGCAGTATTTT | CASSISGSTDTQYF
12 | TRBJ1-1 | NA | NA | TRBV11-1 | TGTGCCAGCAGTACTAACAGGGTTGAAGCTTTCTTT | CASSTNRVEAFF
15 | TRBJ2-2 | NA | NA | TRBV3-1/TRBV3-2 | TGTGCCAGCAGCCTGGGGGGGGCGCGGACCGGGGAGCTGTTTTTT | CASSLGGARTGELFF
16 | TRBJ1-1 | NA | NA | TRBV6-5 | TGTGCCAGCCGTTGGGAATCTCGGGGGGCACGCACTGAAGCTTTCTTT | CASRWESRGARTEAFF
15 | TRBJ2-5 | NA | NA | TRBV4-3 | TGCGCCAGCAGTCTCACCCAGGCCGCTAAAGAGACCCAGTACTTC | CASSLTQAAKETQYF
12 | TRBJ1-4 | NA | NA | TRBV5-1 | TGCGCCAGCAGCATTAATAATGAAAAACTGTTTTTT | CASSINNEKLFF
15 | TRBJ2-3 | NA | NA | TRBV13 | TGTGCCAGCAGTAAGGGGCGCAGGCCACCAGATACGCAGTATTTT | CASSKGRRPPDTQYF
16 | TRBJ2-7 | TRBD2 | NA | TRBV6-2/TRBV6-3 | TGTGCCAGCAGTTACGGGACTAGCGGGAGGGCCGGGCAGCAGTACTTC | CASSYGTSGRAGQQYF
15 | TRBJ2-5 | TRBD2 | NA | TRBV7-9 | TGTGCCAGCAGCTTATCCGGACTAGCGGAAGAGACCCAGTACTTC | CASSLSGLAEETQYF
14 | TRBJ2-7 | NA | NA | TRBV6-5 | TGTGCCAGCACCGCGGGACTCACATCCTACGAGCAGTACTTC | CASTAGLTSYEQYF
12 | TRBJ1-2 | NA | once | TRBV5-1 | TGCGCCAGCAGCTCCCCAGGCTTTGGCTACACCTTC | CASSSPGFGYTF
16 | TRBJ2-3 | TRBD2 | NA | TRBV4-1 | TGCGCCAGCAGCGAACTAGCGGGGGGCTCTTGGGATACGCAGTATTTT | CASSELAGGSWDTQYF
14 | TRBJ2-3 | TRBD1 | NA | TRBV7-9 | TGTGCCAGCAGCAACGAGGGACAGTCAGATACGCAGTATTTT | CASSNEGQSDTQYF
15 | TRBJ2-5 | NA | NA | TRBV3-1/TRBV3-2 | TGTGCCAGCAGCCACGTAGGGGGGGGCGGGGAGACCCAGTACTTC | CASSHVGGGGETQYF
13 | TRBJ2-1 | NA | NA | TRBV12-3/TRBV12-4 | TGTGCCAGCAGTTTACTACAGGGCAATGAGCAGTTCTTC | CASSLLQGNEQFF
15 | TRBJ2-3 | NA | NA | TRBV28 | TGTGCCAGCAGTTTAGGTATGGCTTTCACAGATACGCAGTGTTTT | CASSLGMAFTDTQCF
15 | TRBJ2-1 | NA | NA | TRBV28 | TGTGCCAGCAGTCACCTGGGAGAAGGTGGCAATGAGCAGTTCTTC | CASSHLGEGGNEQFF
14 | TRBJ1-1 | NA | NA | TRBV28 | TGTGCCAGCAGTCTGCCCGGGGGGAACACTGAAGCTTTCTTT | CASSLPGGNTEAFF
15 | TRBJ1-2 | NA | NA | TRBV18 | TGTGCCAGCTCACCCCCGGGAGGGGGGGGCTATGGCTACACCTTC | CASSPPGGGGYGYTF
15 | TRBJ2-2 | TRBD1 | NA | TRBV4-1 | TGCGCCAGCAGCCGAACAGGGGGGAACGCCGGGGAGCTGTTTTTT | CASSRTGGNAGELFF
16 | TRBJ2-1 | NA | few | TRBV13 | TGTGCCAGCAGCTTAAATCCGGGGAATTCCCACAATGAGCAGTTCTTC | CASSLNPGNSHNEQFF
15 | TRBJ1-5 | TRBD1 | once | TRBV28 | TGTGCCAGCAGTTTGAGGACAGGGGGCGAACAGCCCCAGCATTTT | CASSLRTGGEQPQHF
13 | TRBJ1-2 | TRBD1 | NA | TRBV29-1 | TGCAGCGCCTTTACAGGGGTGCGCTATGGCTACACCTTC | CSAFTGVRYGYTF
14 | TRBJ1-5 | TRBD1 | few | TRBV7-8 | TGTGCCAGCAGCCGTACAGGGGGCAATCAGCCCCAGCATTTT | CASSRTGGNQPQHF
15 | TRBJ2-7 | TRBD1 | NA | TRBV7-8 | TGTGCCAGCAGCTTAGCCGGGACAGGGGACGCCGAGCAGTACTTC | CASSLAGTGDAEQYF
13 | TRBJ2-2 | NA | NA | TRBV28 | TGTGCCAGCATCCCATCGGGGGCCGGGGAGCTGTTTTTT | CASIPSGAGELFF
12 | TRBJ2-3 | NA | few | TRBV19 | TGTGCCAGTAGACAGTCAGGAGATACGCAGTATTTT | CASRQSGDTQYF
16 | TRBJ2-2 | TRBD2 | NA | TRBV5-4 | TGTGCCAGCAGCTTGGCTAGCGGGAGGAACACCGGGGAGCTGTTTTTT | CASSLASGRNTGELFF
18 | TRBJ2-7 | NA | NA | TRBV27 | TGTGCCAGCAGTGTCAGGCGGGACAGCGTGACTGCCGTCTACGAGCAGTACTTC | CASSVRRDSVTAVYEQYF
14 | TRBJ2-5 | NA | NA | TRBV7-2 | TGTGCCAGCAGCCAACCAGGGGCTAGGGGGACCCAGTACTTC | CASSQPGARGTQYF
13 | TRBJ2-7 | NA | NA | TRBV5-1 | TGCGCCAGCAGCTTGGGAGGAAACTACGAGCAGTACTTC | CASSLGGNYEQYF
15 | TRBJ2-1 | TRBD1 | once | TRBV6-5 | TGTGCCAGCAGCCGAGGACAGGGGGACTACAATGAGCAGTTCTTC | CASSRGQGDYNEQFF
13 | TRBJ1-2 | NA | once | TRBV3-1/TRBV3-2 | TGTGCCAGCAGCCAGGGGGGACCAGATGGCTACACCTTC | CASSQGGPDGYTF
16 | TRBJ1-5 | NA | few | TRBV14 | TGTGCCAGCAGCGGAGGGACGGCTGATAGCAATCAGCCCCAGCATTTT | CASSGGTADSNQPQHF